These 20 T cell receptor beta chains originate from one sample sequenced in a study of blood T cell repertoires in COVID-19. Measured with immunoSEQ multiplex PCR; TCRdb has only the in-frame clones, and not every one. The sample lists tens of thousands of clones, about nine tenths seen once, with over 5% in the top ten. Specimen: peripheral blood. These receptors all come from a man aged 55 to 70 with COVID-19, enrolled during active disease.

V is TRBV28 and J is TRBJ1-5; D is possibly TRBD1 (6 bases). Trimming removed 6 bases at V and 0 bases at J, with 9 bases between. In germline, CDR1 is MDHEN, CDR2 SYDVKM. The CDR3 is made up of 14 amino acids. In nucleotides, the CDR3 is TGTGCCAGCAGGGACAGTTATAGCAATCAGCCCCAGCATTTT. Its protein product is CASRDSYSNQPQHF. The entire variable domain, with the rest obtained from reference TRBV28 and TRBJ1-5, is as follows: DVKVTQSSRYLVKRTGEKVFLECVQDMDHENMFWYRQDPGLGLRLIYFSYDVKMKEKGDIPEGYSVSREKKERFSLILESASTNQTSMYLCASRDSYSNQPQHFGDGTRLSIL.

The J gene is TRBJ1-5, the V gene TRBV30, with 10 bases identical to TRBD1. Germline CDR1 and CDR2: GTSNPN and SVGIG (reference sequence). The CDR3 totals 20 residues. Trimming removed 0 bases from V and 3 bases from J; junction bases left unmatched: 17. Here the CDR3 DNA reads TGTGCCTGGAGTGTACCTATCCCGGGACAGGGGACAGGGAACAATCAGCCCCAGCATTTT. It encodes CAWSVPIPGQGTGNNQPQHF.

The J gene is TRBJ1-2, the V gene TRBV3-1 (or the pseudogene TRBV3-2), with a weak D call TRBD1 (6 bases). Per the germline V gene, CDR1 is LGHDT and CDR2 is YNNKEL (reference sequence). V gave up 3 bases and J gave up 2 bases, with 13 bases separating them. CDR3 size: 15 residues. DNA for the CDR3: TGTGCCAGCAGCCATTTGGCAGGGGTAAACTATGGCTACACCTTC. This codes for CASSHLAGVNYGYTF.

This chain joins TRBV9 and TRBJ1-2; weak D call: TRBD1 (6 bases). Per germline, CDR1 SGDLS and CDR2 YYNGEE. The CDR3 is 15 residues long. The V gene lost 0 bases and the J gene lost 8 bases, with 17 bases spanning the gap. CDR3 in DNA: TGTGCCAGCAGCGTAGCTCTGCAGGGGCCGGGAGGCTACACCTTC. Protein sequence: CASSVALQGPGGYTF.

The chain uses TRBV21-1 and TRBJ2-7; the table's TRBD1 call for D was not verified on the DNA. TRBV21-1 is termed a pseudogene. The CDR3 totals 14 residues. The CDR3 nucleotides are TGTGCCAGCAGCAAAGAACGCGGACAGAGCGAGCAGTACTTC. Translation gives CASSKERGQSEQYF.

This rearrangement joins TRBV12-3 or TRBV12-4 to TRBJ1-2; tentatively, D is TRBD1 (6 bases). Trimming left V 5 bases short and J 6 bases short, with 13 bases between. The CDR3 is made up of 13 amino acids. In DNA form, the CDR3 reads TGTGCCAGCAGTCTACAGGGTATAGATGGCTACACCTTC. Amino acids: CASSLQGIDGYTF.

The chain has TRBV28 and TRBJ2-1, with 12 bases lining up with TRBD2. The V gene's germline CDR1 is MDHEN and CDR2 SYDVKM. The CDR3 runs 15 residues. V dropped 7 bases and J dropped 4; count of bases not matched to a gene: 5. CDR3 loop: CASTASGRVYNEQFF. As DNA, the CDR3 is TGTGCCAGCACCGCTAGCGGGAGGGTTTACAATGAGCAGTTCTTC.

The chain links TRBV5-4 to TRBJ2-6, with 8 bases fitting TRBD1. This CDR3 is 17 amino acids long. The trim removed 2 bases at V and 0 bases at J, leaving 4 bases unmatched. Germline lookup yields CDR1 SGHNT and CDR2 YYREEE (reference sequence). CDR3 bases: TGTGCCAGCAGCTTCAGGACAGGGAACTCTGGGGCCAACGTCCTGACTTTC. It encodes CASSFRTGNSGANVLTF.

This clone was seen a handful of times. V gene TRBV15 combines with J gene TRBJ1-4; D gene unclear. The CDR3 runs to 16 residues. The germline V and J ends were trimmed by 0 bases and 1 base, with 9 bases remaining between them. Per the germline V gene, CDR1 is LNHNV and CDR2 is YYDKDF (reference sequence). CDR3 coding DNA: TGTGCCACCAGCAGAGATCGGTACAGAACTAATGAAAAACTGTTTTTT. Protein product: CATSRDRYRTNEKLFF.

The genes are TRBV11-2 and TRBJ2-7, with 7 positions matching TRBD2. CDR3 length: 16 residues. With V trimmed by 1 base and J by 0 bases, 6 bases remained unmatched. Germline lookup yields CDR1 SGHAT and CDR2 FQNNGV. In nucleotides, the CDR3 is TGTGCCAGCAGCTTAGTCCTCCGGGACTACTCCTACGAGCAGTACTTC. Translating it yields CASSLVLRDYSYEQYF.

The genes are TRBV9 and TRBJ1-4; 7 bases match TRBD1. V lost 4 bases, J lost 5 bases, and 5 bases stayed unmatched. The CDR3 length is 14 residues. The germline CDR1 and CDR2 sequences are SGDLS and YYNGEE. CDR3 amino acids: CASSSPGGNEKLFF. The CDR3 nucleotides read TGTGCCAGCAGCTCACCAGGGGGGAATGAAAAACTGTTTTTT. Variable domain in full (rest from reference TRBV9 and TRBJ1-4): DSGVTQTPKHLITATGQRVTLRCSPRSGDLSVYWYQQSLDQGLQFLIQYYNGEERAKGNILERFSAQQFPDLHSELNLSSLELGDSALYFCASSSPGGNEKLFFGSGTQLSVL.

The chain recombines TRBV30 with TRBJ1-3; no definite D call. The CDR3 runs to 12 residues. Deletions cut 3 bases from V and 4 bases from J, with 7 bases between. Germline lookup yields CDR1 GTSNPN and CDR2 SVGIG (reference sequence). The CDR3 DNA is TGTGCCTGGAGCTCTGAGGGAAACACCATATATTTT. This gives the protein CAWSSEGNTIYF.

V and J are TRBV11-2 and TRBJ1-5, with D possibly matching TRBD1 (5 bases). Trimming shortened V by 1 base and J by 7 bases, and 8 bases separated the two germline ends. Germline loops: CDR1 SGHAT, CDR2 FQNNGV. The CDR3 is made up of 13 amino acids. The CDR3 region is CASSLGGGQPQHF. The CDR3, as DNA: TGTGCCAGCAGCTTAGGGGGGGGGCAGCCCCAGCATTTT.

The chain links TRBV19 to TRBJ2-7, with D possibly matching TRBD2 (5 bases). V lost 3 bases and J lost 3, with 15 bases in between. Looked up from germline, CDR1 is LNHDA and CDR2 is SQIVND (reference sequence). The CDR3 length is 15 residues. The CDR3 reads CASSIRDGPLYEQYF. CDR3 nucleotides: TGTGCCAGTAGTATCCGGGATGGACCCCTCTACGAGCAGTACTTC.

V gene TRBV7-9 combines with J gene TRBJ1-5, with 8 positions matching TRBD1. The CDR3 is made up of 15 amino acids. CDR1 is SEHNR and CDR2 is FQNEAQ in the germline V gene (reference sequence). V shed 6 bases, J shed 4 bases, and the junction held 8 bases outside the gene matches. CDR3 loop: CASSPGQGRNQPQHF. The CDR3 DNA reads as TGTGCCAGCAGTCCTGGACAGGGAAGAAATCAGCCCCAGCATTTT.

The chain couples TRBV9 to TRBJ2-7, with 9 nucleotides matching TRBD1. The junction had 16 bases not matched to a gene; V was cut back by 3 bases and J by 9 bases. The CDR3 totals 16 residues. The germline V gene has CDR1 SGDLS and CDR2 YYNGEE. This CDR3 is CASSAGEGDRGAGQYF. The CDR3 DNA is TGTGCCAGCAGCGCTGGAGAGGGAGACAGGGGGGCCGGGCAGTACTTC.

The gene calls are TRBV5-4 and TRBJ2-1; 7 bases map to TRBD1. The length of the CDR3 is 14 residues. V gave up 1 base and J gave up 4 bases; unmatched junction bases: 2. Germline CDR1 and CDR2: SGHNT and YYREEE (reference sequence). CDR3 nucleotides: TGTGCCAGCAGCTTGAGGACAGGATACAATGAGCAGTTCTTC. It translates to CASSLRTGYNEQFF. The entire variable domain, with the rest obtained from reference TRBV5-4 and TRBJ2-1, is as follows: ETGVTQSPTHLIKTRGQQVTLRCSSQSGHNTVSWYQQALGQGPQFIFQYYREEENGRGNFPPRFSGLQFPNYSSELNVNALELDDSALYLCASSLRTGYNEQFFGPGTRLTVL.

The gene calls are TRBV9 and TRBJ2-2; the D gene is possibly TRBD2 (5 bases). Germline loops: CDR1 SGDLS, CDR2 YYNGEE. The CDR3 is 16 residues long. V was shortened by 0 bases and J by 1 base, with 10 bases between the two germline ends. The CDR3 here is CASSVEEGGNTGELFF. CDR3 nucleotides: TGTGCCAGCAGCGTAGAAGAAGGAGGGAACACCGGGGAGCTGTTTTTT.

This clone was seen once. The chain employs TRBV7-3 and TRBJ2-1; the D gene is possibly TRBD2 (5 bases). Trimming took off 5 bases at V and 6 bases at J, with 11 bases between the two ends. This CDR3 comprises 13 residues. Germline values: CDR1 SGHTA, CDR2 FQGTGA. As DNA, the CDR3 is TGTGCCAGCAGCCAAGCGGAAGCCAATGAGCAGTTCTTC. Its protein product is CASSQAEANEQFF.

This clone has only a few counts. The chain has TRBV9 and TRBJ1-2, with 9 nucleotides matching TRBD1. J gave up 7 bases and V 4 bases, and 5 bases lay outside the gene matches. CDR1 SGDLS and CDR2 YYNGEE come from the germline V gene. This CDR3 spans 13 amino acids. The DNA for the CDR3 is TGTGCCAGCAGCCCACAGGGGGCGGGTGGCTACACCTTC. Its translation is CASSPQGAGGYTF.